The clone carrying this T cell receptor (beta chain) was observed a single time. The antigen remains unidentified. It was with random hexamers that about 0.45 to 1 ug RNA was reverse transcribed. From the immunoSEQ multiplex PCR reads, TCRdb called clonotypes with MiXCR, one entry per CDR3 protein. Of 150,000 to 200,000 distinct CDR3 sequences in the sample, approximately 92% were seen once. The V gene's germline CDR1 is SGDLS and CDR2 YYNGEE. The V and J ends lost 4 bases and 5 bases respectively, with 15 bases between them. CDR3 length equals 14 residues. The data are from a study of CD8 T cells in Susac syndrome. Study-level points and caveats: That the number of individuals in its TCR sequencing and HLA analysis was relatively small was acknowledged by the study.

TEMRA cells were FACS-enriched, while CD8+ and CD4+ T cells were negatively isolated. The chain joins TRBV9 to TRBJ1-1, with a tentative D call TRBD1 (5 bases). The sequence was obtained from a human donor in good health. The sequencing sample was made of CD4+ T cells from PBMCs. The CDR3: CASSTAGGGTEAFF. CDR3 coding DNA: TGTGCCAGCAGCACCGCGGGCGGGGGAACTGAAGCTTTCTTT.